This TCR beta chain appears in the sequencing data of a study of cytomegalovirus exposure and HLA in healthy donors. About this clone: Its antigen is still unknown. In the same sample, other DNA sequences code for this CDR3.

Use of 60 Vbeta and 13 Jbeta primers characterized the PCR. In the original workflow: An analysis that came later counted some 80 million unique TCR beta chains, around 10 million shared. Produced via immunoSEQ multiplex PCR; TCRdb's table is partial and in-frame only. For V, J and clone size, that table is used; D and trimming come from the DNA. This table holds approximately 120,000 clones, under 90% found once. Study findings and constraints: In vitro data verified a few CMV-associated chains as specific for CMV antigens. As immune exposure information, only CMV serostatus was available.

The CDR3 runs to 14 residues. The sequence was collected from a woman aged 40-49 years in good health and CMV-seropositive. The sample taken for sequencing was PBMCs. The J gene is TRBJ1-2, the V gene TRBV21-1; the table's D gene call, TRBD1, was not cross checked with the DNA. TRBV21-1 is listed as a pseudogene. The CDR3 sequence is CASSGNRTNYGYTF. DNA of the CDR3: TGTGCCAGCAGTGGAAACAGGACTAACTATGGCTACACCTTC.